This is a list of T cell receptor beta chains from one sample in a study of blood T cells in healthy people across ages. TCRdb re-derived calls from the 5' RACE reads in MiXCR, one entry per CDR3 protein. Of about 760,000 distinct CDR3 sequences in the sample, just over 55% were seen once. The sequenced sample consisted of blood. The source of these receptors is a man aged 35 to 55 in good health. Each CDR3 is given with its conserved first and last residue. A D gene is named only where the DNA matches it firmly. Clone size, where shown, is once, few, many, or a class for clones that have expanded.

clone size	D gene	V gene	J gene	CDR3 protein	CDR3 DNA
.	.	TRBV27	TRBJ2-7	CASSSLPPQETRYF	TGTGCCAGCAGTTCCCTGCCCCCCCAAGAGACCCGGTACTTC
few	.	TRBV21-1	TRBJ2-3	CASSFLDSCRLTDTQYF	TGTGCCAGCAGCTTTCTGGACTCGTGCCGCTTAACAGATACGCAGTATTTT
.	.	TRBV12-3/TRBV12-4	TRBJ2-5	CASSFGFSAGRETQYF	TGTGCCAGCAGTTTCGGATTTTCGGCAGGGCGAGAGACCCAGTACTTC
.	TRBD1	TRBV5-6	TRBJ2-5	CASSLTGTEEHVGYF	TGTGCCAGCAGCCTTACCGGGACAGAGGAACACGTAGGGTACTTC
.	.	TRBV9	TRBJ2-3	CASSGHRASVQYF	TGTGCCAGCAGCGGCCATAGGGCCTCGGTTCAGTATTTT
few	.	TRBV20-1	TRBJ1-6	CSARDDLTPLHF	TGCAGTGCTAGAGATGACCTCACACCCCTCCACTTT
few	.	TRBV12-3/TRBV12-4	TRBJ2-1	CASSFAIPGGPRYNEQFF	TGTGCCAGCAGTTTCGCCATCCCGGGGGGCCCCCGATACAATGAGCAGTTCTTC
few	.	TRBV10-3	TRBJ2-3	CAISGMGSDTQYF	TGTGCCATCAGCGGTATGGGGTCAGATACGCAGTATTTT
few	.	TRBV28	TRBJ2-7	CASSSLFYEQYF	TGTGCCAGCAGTTCATTATTCTACGAGCAGTACTTC
few	.	TRBV3-1	TRBJ1-1	CASSQVNRNEAFF	TGTGCCAGCAGCCAAGTAAATCGAAATGAAGCTTTCTTT
few	.	TRBV5-1	TRBJ2-5	CTSIQNTDGQETQYF	TGCACCAGCATACAAAACACAGACGGACAAGAGACCCAGTACTTC
few	.	TRBV5-1	TRBJ2-6	CASGLGVYSGANVLTF	TGCGCCAGCGGTCTGGGTGTCTACTCTGGGGCCAACGTCCTGACTTTC
.	.	TRBV20-1	TRBJ2-7	CSAPGGNRGEQYF	TGCAGTGCCCCCGGGGGAAACAGGGGCGAGCAGTACTTC
.	TRBD2	TRBV4-3	TRBJ2-7	CASSQDRTSYEQYF	TGCGCCAGCAGCCAAGATCGGACTAGCTACGAGCAGTACTTC
once	TRBD2	TRBV29-1	TRBJ2-3	CSVEASGSVDAQYF	TGCAGCGTTGAAGCTAGCGGGAGTGTAGATGCGCAGTATTTT
.	.	TRBV6-5	TRBJ2-5	CASSYTFPSTSIGKQETQYF	TGTGCCAGCAGTTACACATTCCCGTCGACTAGTATCGGGAAACAAGAGACCCAGTACTTC
few	.	TRBV20-1	TRBJ2-5	CSARPTYRARETQYF	TGCAGTGCTAGGCCCACGTACAGGGCCCGAGAGACCCAGTACTTC
.	.	TRBV3-1	TRBJ2-3	CASSPPGNTRYF	TGTGCCAGCAGCCCTCCGGGGAATACGCGGTATTTT
few	TRBD1	TRBV27	TRBJ2-1	CASSSGTDTYNEQFF	TGTGCCAGCAGTTCCGGGACAGACACCTACAATGAGCAGTTCTTC
few	.	TRBV29-1	TRBJ1-2	CSVDPTVSDGYTF	TGCAGCGTTGACCCAACAGTATCGGATGGCTACACCTTC
.	TRBD1	TRBV28	TRBJ2-7	CASSAPGQGSLYEQYF	TGTGCCAGCAGTGCGCCGGGACAGGGTTCCCTCTACGAGCAGTACTTC
.	TRBD1	TRBV29-1	TRBJ1-4	CSVEGTGSNEKLFF	TGCAGCGTTGAAGGGACAGGTTCTAATGAAAAACTGTTTTTT
.	.	TRBV20-1	TRBJ2-4	CSSQGASPTGNIQYF	TGCAGCTCTCAGGGAGCTAGCCCCACGGGAAACATTCAGTACTTC
.	.	TRBV15	TRBJ1-3	CATSRDRDPGNTIYF	TGTGCCACCAGCAGAGATCGGGACCCTGGAAACACCATATATTTT
few	TRBD2	TRBV6-4	TRBJ2-1	CASSARTSSTNEQFF	TGTGCCAGCAGTGCTAGGACTAGCTCCACCAATGAGCAGTTCTTC
.	.	TRBV20-1	TRBJ2-5	CSAGSGHGETQYF	TGCAGTGCTGGCAGTGGTCATGGCGAGACCCAGTACTTC
.	.	TRBV7-9	TRBJ1-1	CASSPKGRGGLGEAFF	TGTGCCAGCAGCCCTAAAGGCCGTGGGGGGTTAGGTGAAGCTTTCTTT
few	.	TRBV4-1	TRBJ1-4	CASSQEGEKLFF	TGCGCCAGCAGCCAAGAGGGTGAAAAACTGTTTTTT
.	.	TRBV3-1	TRBJ2-7	CASRGAVSYEQYF	TGTGCCAGCAGGGGGGCGGTCTCCTACGAGCAGTACTTC
.	.	TRBV20-1	TRBJ2-7	CSVPGSMTYEQYF	TGCAGTGTACCTGGGAGTATGACCTACGAGCAGTACTTC
.	TRBD2	TRBV27	TRBJ2-3	CASTLLAGTADTQYF	TGTGCCAGCACGCTACTAGCGGGAACGGCAGATACGCAGTATTTT
few	TRBD1	TRBV12-3/TRBV12-4	TRBJ1-2	CASSLGGQGAGRYGYTF	TGTGCCAGCAGTTTAGGTGGCCAGGGGGCAGGTAGATATGGCTACACCTTC
.	.	TRBV5-1	TRBJ2-5	CASSLEASETQYF	TGCGCCAGCAGCTTGGAGGCTAGTGAGACCCAGTACTTC
few	TRBD1	TRBV9	TRBJ1-2	CASSAGQGNLNYGYTF	TGTGCCAGCAGCGCAGGACAGGGAAACCTTAACTATGGCTACACCTTC
.	.	TRBV7-3	TRBJ2-2	CACSLTHTGELFF	TGTGCCTGCAGCTTAACCCACACCGGGGAGCTGTTTTTT
.	TRBD2	TRBV5-1	TRBJ2-1	CASSLTLLAGTWNEQFF	TGCGCCAGCAGCTTAACCCTACTAGCGGGAACGTGGAATGAGCAGTTCTTC
.	.	TRBV2	TRBJ2-3	CASRPGTSSTDTQYF	TGTGCCAGCAGGCCCGGGACATCTAGCACAGATACGCAGTATTTT
.	.	TRBV4-1	TRBJ1-1	CASSQQGRDTEAFF	TGCGCCAGCAGCCAGCAAGGCCGGGACACTGAAGCTTTCTTT
.	.	TRBV9	TRBJ1-1	CASSPRGVSEAFF	TGTGCCAGCAGCCCCCGCGGGGTGTCTGAAGCTTTCTTT
many	.	TRBV6-5	TRBJ2-7	CASGQTGTYEQYF	TGTGCCAGCGGTCAGACAGGCACTTACGAGCAGTACTTC
.	TRBD1	TRBV13	TRBJ2-1	CASSAGQGEGMTNEQFF	TGTGCCAGCAGCGCCGGACAGGGAGAGGGCATGACGAATGAGCAGTTCTTC
.	.	TRBV27	TRBJ1-2	CASSLTLGNYGYTF	TGTGCCAGCAGTTTAACCCTAGGGAACTATGGCTACACCTTC
.	.	TRBV5-1	TRBJ2-5	CASSSEGRGLETQYF	TGCGCCAGCAGCTCCGAGGGTCGGGGGCTGGAGACCCAGTACTTC
.	TRBD2	TRBV6-5	TRBJ2-7	CASSYRLAGGPAEQYF	TGTGCCAGCAGTTACAGACTAGCGGGAGGGCCAGCCGAGCAGTACTTC
.	TRBD2	TRBV4-1	TRBJ2-1	CASSQDQKLAGGPNEQFF	TGCGCCAGCAGCCAAGATCAGAAGCTAGCGGGAGGGCCGAATGAGCAGTTCTTC
few	.	TRBV29-1	TRBJ2-7	CSVGPAQGPYEQYF	TGCAGCGTTGGTCCCGCTCAGGGCCCCTACGAGCAGTACTTC
.	TRBD2	TRBV20-1	TRBJ2-1	CSAPPGAGGPFEQFF	TGCAGTGCTCCACCCGGGGCGGGGGGGCCCTTTGAGCAGTTCTTC
.	.	TRBV12-3/TRBV12-4	TRBJ2-1	CASSRRGSGHNEQFF	TGTGCCAGCAGTCGCAGGGGATCAGGACACAATGAGCAGTTCTTC